Following are 21 T cell receptor beta chains from one sample sequenced in a study of pediatric ulcerative colitis (dated by TCRdb to about 2019). During colonoscopy, one to two pinch biopsies were obtained from the rectum for research. The method was the immunoSEQ multiplex PCR assay. What TCRdb holds here is the immuneACCESS table cut down to in-frame rearrangements. Part of the clones is not present; checked against another copy, under half of the missing clones reflect an unresolved V gene, and the others are unexplained. In this sample the table shows roughly 23,000 clones, about 71% of which occur a single time. The ten most abundant clones make up roughly a sixth of the sample. The sample was gut tissue. The receptors originated from a boy aged 10-17 years with severe ulcerative colitis.

This clone was observed a single time. The CDR3 coding sequence is TGCGCCAGCAGGGACGGGGAAAACTATGGCTACACCTTC. This codes for CASRDGENYGYTF. The chain joins TRBV5-1 to TRBJ1-2; D is unresolved. The ends were cut back, 5 bases at V and 2 bases at J, with 10 bases in the middle. CDR1 is SGHRS and CDR2 is YFSETQ in the germline V gene. The CDR3 spans 13 residues.

This chain uses TRBV6-5 with TRBJ1-1, with unresolved D. Germline loops: CDR1 MNHEY, CDR2 SVGAGI. There are 13 residues in the CDR3. V gave up 2 bases and J gave up 5 bases, with 9 bases separating them. The CDR3 spells CASSYGGGTEAFF. CDR3 sequence (DNA): TGTGCCAGCAGTTACGGTGGTGGGACTGAAGCTTTCTTT.

J is TRBJ2-3 and V is TRBV6-6; 14 nucleotides line up with TRBD2. The CDR3 has 16 amino acids. From germline, CDR1 is MNHNY and CDR2 SVGAGI (reference sequence). J lost 4 bases, V lost 6 bases, and 6 bases had no gene match. The CDR3 DNA reads as TGTGCCAGCAGGGGACTAGCGGGGGATAAAGCAGATACGCAGTATTTT. Encoded protein: CASRGLAGDKADTQYF.

This clone was seen only once. The rearrangement joins TRBV6-8 to TRBJ2-5; D gene ambiguous. Germline CDR1 and CDR2: MNHGY and SAAAGT. This CDR3 has 17 residues. Trimming stripped 8 bases from V and 6 bases from J, with 28 bases between. The CDR3 DNA is TGTGCCAGCGCGAGCACACAAGCTGGTTGTTTTTTTAAGACCCAGTACTTC. Translated: CASASTQAGCFFKTQYF.

In nucleotides, the CDR3 is TGTGCCAGCTCACCAAAGTTCCGGGACTACACTGAAGCTTTCTTT. It specifies CASSPKFRDYTEAFF. This chain joins TRBV18 and TRBJ1-1, with D possibly TRBD1 on 5 matching bases. This CDR3 comprises 15 residues. Looked up from germline, CDR1 is KGHSH and CDR2 is LQKENI. Trimming cost V 2 bases and J 3 bases, with 13 bases left between them.

The gene calls are TRBV5-1 and TRBJ1-2; 8 bases align to TRBD1. The V and J ends lost 4 bases and 8 bases, in that order; junction bases with no gene match: 13. CDR3 length: 15 residues. CDR1 and CDR2 (germline): SGHRS, YFSETQ. CDR3 nucleotide sequence: TGCGCCAGCAGCCCACTCGACGGCAGGGGGCGAGGCTACACCTTC. Residues: CASSPLDGRGRGYTF.

By share of the sample, this clone is medium-sized (0.01 to 0.1%). V is TRBV28 and J is TRBJ2-6, with 7 nucleotides matching TRBD1. The CDR3 sequence is 17 residues long. CDR1 and CDR2 (germline): MDHEN, SYDVKM. Unmatched junction bases numbered 8, after V lost 6 bases and J lost 0 bases. The DNA for the CDR3 is TGTGCCAGCAGCCACAGGGGATTGTACTCTGGGGCCAACGTCCTGACTTTC. This translates into CASSHRGLYSGANVLTF.

The chain uses TRBV29-1 and TRBJ1-1, with D hard to call. V was pared by 6 bases and J by 4 bases, with 18 bases between. Germline V gene lookup returns CDR1 SQVTM and CDR2 ANQGSEA. This CDR3 spans 14 amino acids. In DNA form, the CDR3 reads TGCAGCGTCCACCCTGTTAGTCCGAGCACTGAAGCTTTCTTT. Amino acids: CSVHPVSPSTEAFF. The whole variable domain, remainder taken from reference TRBV29-1 and TRBJ1-1, is SAVISQKPSRDICQRGTSLTIQCQVDSQVTMMFWYRQQPGQSLTLIATANQGSEATYESGFVIDKFPISRPNLTFSTLTVSNMSPEDSSIYLCSVHPVSPSTEAFFGQGTRLTVV.

V and J are TRBV30 and TRBJ2-7; the D is unclear. The V and J ends lost 0 bases and 6 bases respectively, with 9 bases between them. The germline V gene has CDR1 GTSNPN and CDR2 SVGIG (reference sequence). The CDR3 is made up of 12 amino acids. In DNA, the CDR3 is TGTGCCTGGAGTGTTCAAGGCCTCGAGCAGTACTTC. Translated: CAWSVQGLEQYF.

This sequence joins TRBV7-9 and TRBJ2-1; tentative D call: TRBD2 (5 bases). CDR1 and CDR2 from the germline V gene are SEHNR and FQNEAQ (reference sequence). With 3 bases removed from V and 2 bases from J, the gap between germline ends came to 17 bases. The CDR3 covers 17 residues. This CDR3 is CASSLRAGGGPYNEQFF. CDR3 DNA: TGTGCCAGCAGCTTGCGGGCAGGAGGTGGACCCTACAATGAGCAGTTCTTC.

This clone was counted only a few times. V and J are TRBV27 and TRBJ2-7; 8 nucleotides match TRBD1. CDR3 length: 14 residues. V lost 5 bases and J lost 4; bases outside the gene matches: 7. Germline values: CDR1 MNHEY, CDR2 SMNVEV (reference sequence). In nucleotides, the CDR3 is TGTGCCAGCAGTCTACGACAGGGGTATTACGAGCAGTACTTC. It is translated as CASSLRQGYYEQYF.

The chain joins TRBV5-6 to TRBJ2-1; D not resolved. The CDR3 totals 15 residues. Trimming cost V 4 bases and J 5 bases, with 16 bases left between them. Germline values: CDR1 SGHDT, CDR2 YYEEEE. CDR3 in DNA: TGTGCCAGCAGCCCGGTGGCCTTGAAAAACAATGAGCAGTTCTTC. Amino acids: CASSPVALKNNEQFF.

Here the CDR3 reads CASSLEVAGNTIYF. CDR3 coding DNA: TGCGCCAGCAGCTTGGAGGTAGCTGGAAACACCATATATTTT. The rearrangement uses TRBV5-1 and TRBJ1-3, with no clear D. Trimming took off 0 bases at V and 2 bases at J, with 6 bases between the two ends. CDR1 is SGHRS, CDR2 YFSETQ, per germline. This CDR3 is built from 14 residues.

This clone has just one count. This chain uses TRBV9 with TRBJ2-3, with 12 bases identical to TRBD2. V lost 4 bases and J lost 4; bases outside the gene matches: 7. In germline, CDR1 is SGDLS, CDR2 YYNGEE. The CDR3 spans 16 residues. The CDR3 DNA is TGTGCCAGCAGCCCACGGGGACTAGCGGGCGCAGATACGCAGTATTTT. Translation: CASSPRGLAGADTQYF.

This chain connects TRBV18 to TRBJ1-5; 8 bases agree with TRBD1. The CDR3 is 14 residues long. The V and J ends lost 3 bases and 6 bases, in that order; junction bases with no gene match: 4. Per germline, CDR1 KGHSH and CDR2 LQKENI. This chain's CDR3 is CASSPDRAIQPQHF. The CDR3 DNA reads as TGTGCCAGCTCACCGGACAGGGCGATTCAGCCCCAGCATTTT.

The chain carries TRBV5-1 and TRBJ2-2, with 8 bases identical to TRBD2. V trimming: 1 base; J trimming: 6 bases; junction bases outside the gene matches: 8. The length of the CDR3 is 16 residues. The germline V gene has CDR1 SGHRS and CDR2 YFSETQ. The CDR3 nucleotides are TGCGCCAGCAGCTTGCAGGCGGGGGGAAAATCCGGGGAGCTGTTTTTT. Residues: CASSLQAGGKSGELFF.

The genes are TRBV5-4 and TRBJ2-2; TRBD2 aligns across 7 bases. Germline lookup yields CDR1 SGHNT and CDR2 YYREEE (reference sequence). The trim removed 0 bases at V and 1 base at J, leaving 3 bases unmatched. The length of the CDR3 is 16 residues. The CDR3 coding sequence is TGTGCCAGCAGCTTGGATTCGGGGGGGAACACCGGGGAGCTGTTTTTT. Translating gives CASSLDSGGNTGELFF.

This rearrangement joins TRBV7-6 to TRBJ1-5, with 12 bases lining up with TRBD1. The CDR3 length is 15 residues. Per the germline V gene, CDR1 is SGHVS and CDR2 is FNYEAQ. V dropped 5 bases and J dropped 5; count of bases not matched to a gene: 4. This CDR3 reads CASSLGTGGYQPQHF. The DNA for the CDR3 is TGTGCCAGCAGCCTGGGGACAGGGGGCTATCAGCCCCAGCATTTT.

This rearrangement joins TRBV18 to TRBJ1-1; the D gene is possibly TRBD1 (5 bases). The CDR3 consists of 16 residues. The germline V gene encodes CDR1 KGHSH and CDR2 LQKENI. The ends were cut back, 6 bases at V and 0 bases at J, with 17 bases in the middle. For the CDR3, the DNA is TGTGCCAGCTCCGGGGGTGGGGCGAGGATGAACACTGAAGCTTTCTTT. It is translated as CASSGGGARMNTEAFF.

This chain connects TRBV7-2 to TRBJ2-3, with 11 bases lining up with TRBD2. CDR1 and CDR2 (germline): SGHTA, FQGNSA. CDR3 length equals 18 residues. J lost 2 bases, V lost 5 bases, and 12 bases had no gene match. CDR3 residues: CASSRETLAGGYTDTQYF. The CDR3 DNA reads TGTGCCAGCAGCCGCGAGACCCTAGCGGGGGGCTACACAGATACGCAGTATTTT.

This clone was seen a few times. The V and J genes are TRBV6-1 and TRBJ2-2; D is ambiguous. The CDR3 is 13 residues long. The germline gives CDR1 MNHNS, CDR2 SASEGT. Trimming pared 6 bases from V and 6 bases from J, leaving 11 bases between. CDR3 residues: CASRAVRAGELFF. CDR3 nucleotide sequence: TGTGCCAGCAGAGCAGTAAGGGCCGGGGAGCTGTTTTTT.